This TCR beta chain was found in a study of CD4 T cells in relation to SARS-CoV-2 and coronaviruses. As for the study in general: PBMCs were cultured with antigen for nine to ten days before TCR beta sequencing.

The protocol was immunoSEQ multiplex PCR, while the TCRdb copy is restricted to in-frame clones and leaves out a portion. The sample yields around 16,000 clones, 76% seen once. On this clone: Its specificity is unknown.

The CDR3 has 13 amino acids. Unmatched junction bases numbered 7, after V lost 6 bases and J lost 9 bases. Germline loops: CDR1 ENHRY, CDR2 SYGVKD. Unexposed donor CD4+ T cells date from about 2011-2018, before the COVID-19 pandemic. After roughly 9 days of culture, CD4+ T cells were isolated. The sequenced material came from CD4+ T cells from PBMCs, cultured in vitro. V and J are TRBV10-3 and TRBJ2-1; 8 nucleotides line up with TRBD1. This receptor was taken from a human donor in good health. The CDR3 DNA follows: TGTGCCATCAGCGGACGGACAGGGACTGAGCAGTTCTTC. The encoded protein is CAISGRTGTEQFF.